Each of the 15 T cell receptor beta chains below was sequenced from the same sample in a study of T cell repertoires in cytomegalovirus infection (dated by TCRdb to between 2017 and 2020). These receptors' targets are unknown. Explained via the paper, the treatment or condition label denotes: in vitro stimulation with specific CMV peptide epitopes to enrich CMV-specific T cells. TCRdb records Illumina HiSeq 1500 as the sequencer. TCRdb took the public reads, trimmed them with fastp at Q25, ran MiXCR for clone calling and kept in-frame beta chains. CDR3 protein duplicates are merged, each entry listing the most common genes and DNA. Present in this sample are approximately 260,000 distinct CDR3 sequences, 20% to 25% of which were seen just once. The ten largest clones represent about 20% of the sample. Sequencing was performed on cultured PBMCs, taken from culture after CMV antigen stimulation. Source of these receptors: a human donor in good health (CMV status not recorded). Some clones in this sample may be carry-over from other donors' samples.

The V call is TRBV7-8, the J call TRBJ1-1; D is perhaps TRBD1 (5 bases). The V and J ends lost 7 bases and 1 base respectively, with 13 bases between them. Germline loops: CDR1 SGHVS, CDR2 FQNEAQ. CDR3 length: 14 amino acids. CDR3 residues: CASNTAGTNTEAFF. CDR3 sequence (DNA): TGTGCCAGCAACACAGCTGGGACGAACACTGAAGCTTTCTTT.

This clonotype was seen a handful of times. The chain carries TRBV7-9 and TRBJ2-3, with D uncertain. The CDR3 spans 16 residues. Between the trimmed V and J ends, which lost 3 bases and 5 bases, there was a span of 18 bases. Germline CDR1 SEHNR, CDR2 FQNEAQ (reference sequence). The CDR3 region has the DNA TGTGCCAGCAGCTTCTTATGGCGAGTGTATGGAGATACGCAGTATTTT. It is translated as CASSFLWRVYGDTQYF.

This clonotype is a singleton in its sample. The CDR3 here is CASSLWLASDTQYF. CDR3 nucleotides: TGTGCCAGCAGCTTATGGCTAGCTTCTGATACGCAGTATTTT. The J gene is TRBJ2-3, the V gene TRBV7-6; possibly TRBD2 for D (5 bases). The V gene lost 2 bases and the J gene lost 6 bases, with 12 bases spanning the gap. CDR1 is SGHVS, CDR2 FNYEAQ, per germline. The CDR3 consists of 14 residues.

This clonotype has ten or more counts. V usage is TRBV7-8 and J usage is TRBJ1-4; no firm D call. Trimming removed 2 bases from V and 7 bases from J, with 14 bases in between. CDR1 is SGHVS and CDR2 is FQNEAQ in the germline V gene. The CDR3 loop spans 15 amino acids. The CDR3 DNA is TGTGCCAGCAGCTTAAGTGGGGTTTCGGGTGAAAAACTGTTTTTT. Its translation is CASSLSGVSGEKLFF. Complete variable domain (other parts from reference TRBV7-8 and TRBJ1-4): GAGVSQSPRYKVAKRGQDVALRCDPISGHVSLFWYQQALGQGPEFLTYFQNEAQLDKSGLPSDRFFAERPEGSVSTLKIQRTQQEDSAVYLCASSLSGVSGEKLFFGSGTQLSVL.

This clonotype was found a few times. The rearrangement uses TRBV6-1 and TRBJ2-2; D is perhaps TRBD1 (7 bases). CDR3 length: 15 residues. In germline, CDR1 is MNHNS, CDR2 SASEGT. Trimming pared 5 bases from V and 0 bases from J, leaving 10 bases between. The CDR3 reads CASSPGGSNTGELFF. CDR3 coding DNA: TGTGCCAGCAGTCCAGGGGGGTCGAACACCGGGGAGCTGTTTTTT.

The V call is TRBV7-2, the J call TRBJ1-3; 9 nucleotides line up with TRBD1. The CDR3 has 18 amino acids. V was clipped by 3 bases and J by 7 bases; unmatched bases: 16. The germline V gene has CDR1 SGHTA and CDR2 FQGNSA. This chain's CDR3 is CASSFWGQGSQLTNTIYF. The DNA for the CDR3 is TGTGCCAGCAGCTTTTGGGGACAGGGATCCCAGTTGACCAACACCATATATTTT.

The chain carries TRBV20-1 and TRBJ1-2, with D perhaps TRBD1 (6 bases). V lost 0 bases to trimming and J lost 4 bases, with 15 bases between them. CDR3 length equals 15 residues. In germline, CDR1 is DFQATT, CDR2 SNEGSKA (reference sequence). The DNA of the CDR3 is TGCAGTGCTAGAGATTCATGGGGGGCCACCTATGGCTACACCTTC. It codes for CSARDSWGATYGYTF.

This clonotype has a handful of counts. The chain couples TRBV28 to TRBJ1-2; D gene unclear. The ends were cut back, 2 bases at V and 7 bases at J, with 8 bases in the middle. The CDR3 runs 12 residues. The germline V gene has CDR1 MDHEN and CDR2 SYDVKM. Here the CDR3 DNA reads TGTGCCAGCAGTTTAGCCTTTGGTGGCTACACCTTC. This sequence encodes CASSLAFGGYTF.

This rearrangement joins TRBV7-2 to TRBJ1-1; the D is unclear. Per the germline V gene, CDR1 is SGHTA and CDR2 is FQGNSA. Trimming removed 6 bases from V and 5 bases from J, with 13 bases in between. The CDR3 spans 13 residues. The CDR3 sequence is CASRLVRETEAFF. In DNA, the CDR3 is TGTGCCAGCAGGTTGGTCAGAGAGACTGAAGCTTTCTTT.

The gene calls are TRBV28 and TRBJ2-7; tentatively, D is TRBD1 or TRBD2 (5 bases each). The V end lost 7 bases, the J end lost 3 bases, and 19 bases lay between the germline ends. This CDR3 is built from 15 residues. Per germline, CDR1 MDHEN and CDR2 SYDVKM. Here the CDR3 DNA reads TGTGCCAGCACCTCTAATCCAGGGAGAAACTACGAGCAGTACTTC. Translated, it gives CASTSNPGRNYEQYF.

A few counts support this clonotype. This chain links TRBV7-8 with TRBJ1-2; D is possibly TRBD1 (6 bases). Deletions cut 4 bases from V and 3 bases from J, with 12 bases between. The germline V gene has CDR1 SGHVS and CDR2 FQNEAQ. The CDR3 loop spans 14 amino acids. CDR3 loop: CASSSTGYYYGYTF. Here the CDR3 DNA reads TGTGCCAGCAGCTCTACAGGGTATTACTATGGCTACACCTTC.

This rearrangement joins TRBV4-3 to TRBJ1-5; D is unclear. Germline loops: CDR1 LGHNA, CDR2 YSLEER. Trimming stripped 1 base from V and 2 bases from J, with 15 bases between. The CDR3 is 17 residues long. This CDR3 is CASSQVLPGFGNQPQHF. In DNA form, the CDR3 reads TGCGCCAGCAGCCAAGTTTTGCCAGGCTTTGGCAATCAGCCCCAGCATTTT.

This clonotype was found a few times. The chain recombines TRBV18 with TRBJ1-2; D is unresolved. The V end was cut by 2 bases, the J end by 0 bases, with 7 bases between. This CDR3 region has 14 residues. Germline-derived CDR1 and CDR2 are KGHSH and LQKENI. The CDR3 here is CASSPNTANYGYTF. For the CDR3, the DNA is TGTGCCAGCTCACCAAACACAGCTAACTATGGCTACACCTTC.

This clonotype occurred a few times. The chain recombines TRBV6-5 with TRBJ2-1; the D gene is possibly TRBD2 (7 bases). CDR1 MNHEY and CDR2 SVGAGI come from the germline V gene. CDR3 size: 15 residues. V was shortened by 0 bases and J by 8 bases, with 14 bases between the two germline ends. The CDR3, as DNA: TGTGCCAGCAGTTACTCCCCAGGGGAGGGTGATGAGCAGTTCTTC. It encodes CASSYSPGEGDEQFF.

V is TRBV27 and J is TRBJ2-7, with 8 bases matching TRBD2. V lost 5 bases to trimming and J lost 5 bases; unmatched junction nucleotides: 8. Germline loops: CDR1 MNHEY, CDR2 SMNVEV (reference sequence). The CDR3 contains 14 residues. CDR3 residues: CASSPLAGLDEQYF. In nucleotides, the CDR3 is TGTGCCAGCAGTCCTTTAGCGGGACTCGACGAGCAGTACTTC.